The sequence of this TCR beta chain was determined in a study of shared clonotypes between healthy human individuals. This CDR3 is built from 14 residues. Trimming removed 2 bases at V and 8 bases at J, with 15 bases between. The germline CDR1 and CDR2 sequences are MDHEN and SYDVKM. It was across several immunoSEQ plates that each subset's genomic DNA was evenly split. Some clones are missing from TCRdb's copy, which holds only in-frame ones; the method was immunoSEQ multiplex PCR. The sample contains about 980,000 clones, less than 85% of which appear only once. Turning to this clone: Its antigen is unknown.

General observations from the study: When naive CD4 clonotypes were compared across a handful of donors, approximately 5% were shared.

Negatively enriched CD4+ T cells were divided by CD45RA into naive and memory. Sequenced input: memory CD4+ T cells sorted from blood. This sample's subset: CD45RA-negative fraction. This receptor was identified in a man younger than 30 in good health. The rearrangement uses TRBV28 and TRBJ1-2; TRBD1 might be the D (6 bases). CDR3 residues: CASSLGVRGAGYTF. The CDR3 DNA is TGTGCCAGCAGTTTAGGTGTCAGGGGCGCGGGCTACACCTTC.